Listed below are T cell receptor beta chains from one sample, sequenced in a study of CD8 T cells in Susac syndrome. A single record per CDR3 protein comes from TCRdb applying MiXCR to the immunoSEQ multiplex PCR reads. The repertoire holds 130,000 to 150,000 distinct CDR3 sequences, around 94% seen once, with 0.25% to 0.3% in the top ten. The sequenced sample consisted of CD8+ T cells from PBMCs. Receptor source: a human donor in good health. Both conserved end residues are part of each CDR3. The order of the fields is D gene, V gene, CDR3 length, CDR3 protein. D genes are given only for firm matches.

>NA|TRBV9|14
CASSVEWSDNEAFF
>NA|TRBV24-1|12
CATGDSYNEQFF
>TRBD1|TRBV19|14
CASSWGQKNTEAFF
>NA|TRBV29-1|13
CSVKDAGPGELFF
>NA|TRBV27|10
CASGHQPQHF
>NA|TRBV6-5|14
CASSYSGFSGEQYF
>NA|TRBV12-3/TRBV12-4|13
CASSPSETGELFF
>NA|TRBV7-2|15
CASSQGYSPIYGYTF
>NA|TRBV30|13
CAWSVLAEQPQHF
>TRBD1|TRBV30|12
CAWDTGDQGYTF
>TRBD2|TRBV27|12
CASSLAGGKQYF
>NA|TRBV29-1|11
CSVMPGETQYF
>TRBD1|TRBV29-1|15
CSVENWGQGAYEQYF
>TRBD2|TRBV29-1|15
CSAWTSGSSYNEQFF
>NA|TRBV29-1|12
CSVVWINYEQFF
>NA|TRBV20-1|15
CSARELADSTDTQYF
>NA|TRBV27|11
CASRSSYEQYF
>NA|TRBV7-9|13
CASSLGWINEQFF
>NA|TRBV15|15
CATSRDRAGDYEQYF
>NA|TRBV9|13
CASSVAGGHEQYF
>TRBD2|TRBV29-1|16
CSVEGLAGGSYNEQFF
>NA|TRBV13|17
CASSLAGSPEGLNEQYF
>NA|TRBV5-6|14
CASSEGLSSYEQYF
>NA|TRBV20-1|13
CSAPSPHIYEQYF
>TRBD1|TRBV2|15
CASSTPGQGAREQFF
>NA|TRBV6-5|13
CASSYGDKYEQYF
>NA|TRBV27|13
CASSLQSTDTQYF
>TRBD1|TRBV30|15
CAWSVVTGLLYGYTF
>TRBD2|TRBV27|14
CASSFVAGDYEQYF
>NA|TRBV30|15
CAWSVKLGLHYEQYF
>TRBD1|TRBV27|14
CASRTRDRNQPQHF
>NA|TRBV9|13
CASSGAGSYEQYF
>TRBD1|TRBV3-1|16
CASSHLDRLSNEKLFF
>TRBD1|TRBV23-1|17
CASSQSCQGAIRQPQHF
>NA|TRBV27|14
CASSWRLNTDTQYF
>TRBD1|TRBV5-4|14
CASSNRDRDYEQYF
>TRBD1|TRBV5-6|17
CASSLIWGGQGSYEQYF
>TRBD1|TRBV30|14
CAWNRGTGGYEQYF
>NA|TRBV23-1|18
CASSQITQLSSGANVLTF
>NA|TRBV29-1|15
CSVEDSGLIQETQYF
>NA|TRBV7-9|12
CASSSLARDDTF
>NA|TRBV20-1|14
CSASDSTTGETQYF
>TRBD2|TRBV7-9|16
CASSLVGAGVEETQYF